This T cell receptor (beta chain) was sequenced for a study of blood T cell repertoires in COVID-19. Study-level information: Sites across the United States, Italy and Spain contributed samples from acute and convalescent COVID-19.

With 4 bases clipped from V and 1 base from J, the junction kept 11 bases outside the gene matches. Germline-derived CDR1 and CDR2 are SGHNT and YYREEE (reference sequence). This CDR3 region has 18 residues. Authors' data handling: Reference gene primer amplification gave nucleated cell count estimates. Libraries were prepared by immunoSEQ multiplex PCR; TCRdb keeps only in-frame clonotypes and omits some of them. V and J calls and clone size are as listed in that table; D and trimming were resolved from the DNA. This table holds over 85,000 clones, more than 75% found once. V and J are TRBV5-4 and TRBJ2-3, with 11 nucleotides matching TRBD2. The source is a human donor in a cohort sampled during active COVID-19. The sequencing sample was made of peripheral blood. This CDR3 reads CASSLGTSGPGGTDTQYF. In DNA, the CDR3 is TGTGCCAGCAGCCTCGGGACTAGCGGACCGGGGGGCACAGATACGCAGTATTTT. Looking up the rest from reference TRBV5-4 and TRBJ2-3 gives the full variable domain: ETGVTQSPTHLIKTRGQQVTLRCSSQSGHNTVSWYQQALGQGPQFIFQYYREEENGRGNFPPRFSGLQFPNYSSELNVNALELDDSALYLCASSLGTSGPGGTDTQYFGPGTRLTVL.